This T cell receptor beta chain is from a study of blood T cell repertoires in COVID-19. Overall study: T cells, B-cell-depleted T cells, or PBMCs provided the cDNA or gDNA that served as material.

This clone was detected a few times. Patients in Seattle were enrolled during active infection, then followed longitudinally. Germline values: CDR1 SGHRS, CDR2 YFSETQ. The CDR3 extends over 15 amino acids. The V and J ends lost 5 bases and 1 base, in that order; junction bases with no gene match: 5. Original processing notes: Amplified reference gene primers provided the basis for estimating nucleated cell counts. The data were produced by immunoSEQ multiplex PCR, yet TCRdb's version contains in-frame clones alone and is incomplete. Clone size and V and J calls were adopted from that table, with D and trimming inferred from the DNA. Of about 250,000 clones listed, about 91% are singletons.

Sequenced sample: peripheral blood. This clonotype was obtained from a woman under 40 with COVID-19, enrolled during active disease. The rearrangement joins TRBV5-1 to TRBJ2-2; 7 bases match TRBD2. The CDR3 region is CASSGLAENTGELFF. In DNA, the CDR3 is TGCGCCAGCAGTGGGCTAGCGGAGAACACCGGGGAGCTGTTTTTT. Using reference TRBV5-1 and TRBJ2-2 for the parts outside the CDR3, the full variable domain is KAGVTQTPRYLIKTRGQQVTLSCSPISGHRSVSWYQQTPGQGLQFLFEYFSETQRNKGNFPGRFSGRQFSNSRSEMNVSTLELGDSALYLCASSGLAENTGELFFGEGSRLTVL.